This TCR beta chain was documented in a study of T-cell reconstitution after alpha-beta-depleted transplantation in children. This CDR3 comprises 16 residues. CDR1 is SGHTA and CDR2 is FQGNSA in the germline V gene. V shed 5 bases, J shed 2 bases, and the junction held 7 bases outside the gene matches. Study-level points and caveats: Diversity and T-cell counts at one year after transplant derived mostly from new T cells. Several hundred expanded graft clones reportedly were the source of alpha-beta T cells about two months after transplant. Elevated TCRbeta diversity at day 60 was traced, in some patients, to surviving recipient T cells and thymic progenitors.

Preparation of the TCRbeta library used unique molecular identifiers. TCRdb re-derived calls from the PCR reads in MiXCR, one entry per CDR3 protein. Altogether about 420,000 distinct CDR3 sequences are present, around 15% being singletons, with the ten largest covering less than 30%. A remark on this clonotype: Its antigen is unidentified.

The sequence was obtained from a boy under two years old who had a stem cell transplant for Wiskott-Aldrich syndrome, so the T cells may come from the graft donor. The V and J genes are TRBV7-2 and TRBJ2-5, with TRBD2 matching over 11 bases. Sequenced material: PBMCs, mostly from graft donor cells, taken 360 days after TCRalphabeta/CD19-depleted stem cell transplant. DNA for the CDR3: TGTGCCAGCAGCCTGTCCGGGACTAGCGGTCAAGAGACCCAGTACTTC. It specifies CASSLSGTSGQETQYF.